Listed here are 23 T cell receptor beta chains from one sample, sequenced in a study of breast tumors, draining lymph nodes, adjacent tissues. TCRdb fed the multiplex PCR reads into MiXCR, producing one record per CDR3 protein. The sample has roughly 130,000 distinct CDR3 sequences, around a third seen once. Breast cancer patients provided tissue from their axillary draining lymph nodes. Sample: axillary lymph node tissue. The receptor source for this set is a female donor with breast cancer. Some clones in this sample may be carry-over from other donors' samples.

The J gene is TRBJ2-7, the V gene TRBV5-6; D may match TRBD1 or TRBD2 (5 bases each). The CDR3 runs 13 residues. Germline V lookup: CDR1 SGHDT, CDR2 YYEEEE. Trimming took 3 bases from V and 4 from J, leaving 11 bases between them. CDR3 nucleotide sequence: TGTGCCAGCAGCTATAAGAGGGGATACGAGCAGTACTTC. Translation gives CASSYKRGYEQYF.

In its sample, this clonotype was seen once. The conserved closing phenylalanine or tryptophan is absent in this CDR3, likely reflecting a read error. This chain links TRBV29-1 with TRBJ2-5, with 8 bases matching TRBD1. With V trimmed by 6 bases and J by 11 bases, 11 bases remained unmatched. Germline V gene data show CDR1 as SQVTM and CDR2 as ANQGSEA. The CDR3 runs 12 residues. The CDR3: CSVQRTGKAQYL. CDR3 coding DNA: TGCAGCGTCCAAAGGACAGGGAAGGCTCAGTACCTC.

In its sample, this clonotype was seen many times. J is TRBJ2-3 and V is TRBV5-8; D gene uncertain. Germline V gives CDR1 SGHTS, CDR2 YDEGEE. This CDR3 comprises 15 residues. V lost 0 bases and J lost 2, with 10 bases in between. The CDR3 reads CASSLEGLDTDTQYF. The CDR3 coding sequence is TGTGCCAGCAGCTTGGAAGGGCTGGACACAGATACGCAGTATTTT.

This clonotype was detected ten times or more. The chain combines TRBV4-2 with TRBJ2-3; D is unclear. V lost 0 bases to trimming and J lost 2 bases, with 9 bases between them. The germline gives CDR1 LGHNA, CDR2 YNFKEQ. The CDR3 spans 15 residues. The CDR3 is CASSQDSALTDTQYF. Written as DNA, the CDR3 is TGTGCCAGCAGCCAAGATTCGGCTCTCACAGATACGCAGTATTTT.

At least ten counts were recorded for this clonotype. CDR3 amino acids: CASSLGDREAGYTF. The CDR3 DNA reads TGTGCCAGCAGCTTGGGGGACAGGGAAGCAGGCTACACCTTC. The V gene is TRBV5-8, the J gene TRBJ1-2, with 9 bases fitting TRBD1. V gave up 0 bases and J gave up 8 bases; unmatched junction bases: 5. CDR3 length: 14 amino acids. Germline V lookup: CDR1 SGHTS, CDR2 YDEGEE. Variable domain in full (rest from reference TRBV5-8 and TRBJ1-2): EAGVTQSPTHLIKTRGQQATLRCSPISGHTSVYWYQQALGLGLQFLLWYDEGEERNRGNFPPRFSGRQFPNYSSELNVNALELEDSALYLCASSLGDREAGYTFGSGTRLTVV.

This clonotype has a count of ten or more. The V gene is TRBV29-1, the J gene TRBJ2-3; 11 bases agree with TRBD2. This CDR3 contains 15 residues. The ends lost 7 bases at V and 0 bases at J; junction bases unmatched: 6. Looked up from germline, CDR1 is SQVTM and CDR2 is ANQGSEA. This CDR3 is CSALTSGTSTDTQYF. The CDR3 DNA sequence: TGCAGCGCCTTGACTAGCGGGACTAGCACAGATACGCAGTATTTT.

This clonotype was picked up many times. This rearrangement joins TRBV2 to TRBJ1-4; 8 nucleotides align to TRBD1. CDR3 length: 16 amino acids. The V gene's germline CDR1 is SNHLY and CDR2 FYNNEI. V lost 5 bases to trimming and J lost 4 bases; unmatched junction nucleotides: 9. The DNA for the CDR3 is TGTGCCAGCAGTACAGGCCTAGGACAGGGTAATGAAAAACTGTTTTTT. The encoded protein is CASSTGLGQGNEKLFF.

This clonotype was seen at least ten times. The chain has TRBV19 and TRBJ2-2; 8 bases map to TRBD1. Germline values: CDR1 LNHDA, CDR2 SQIVND (reference sequence). V was pared by 9 bases and J by 2 bases, with 8 bases of the junction left unmatched. The CDR3 consists of 15 residues. This chain's CDR3 is CASDAGGGNTGELFF. CDR3 nucleotide sequence: TGTGCCAGCGACGCAGGGGGCGGTAACACCGGGGAGCTGTTTTTT.

The table lists this clonotype with many counts. The V call is TRBV11-2, the J call TRBJ2-1, with 9 bases that match TRBD1. CDR3 length: 15 amino acids. CDR1 is SGHAT and CDR2 is FQNNGV in the germline V gene. Unmatched junction bases numbered 2, after V lost 4 bases and J lost 1 base. DNA for the CDR3: TGTGCCAGCAGCTCGACAGGGGGATCCTACAATGAGCAGTTCTTC. Translated, it gives CASSSTGGSYNEQFF.

This sequence joins TRBV20-1 and TRBJ1-6; TRBD1 matches at 8 bases. The V segment lost 5 bases and the J segment 10 bases; nucleotides outside the gene matches: 13. This CDR3 has 15 amino acids. Germline CDR1 DFQATT, CDR2 SNEGSKA (reference sequence). The chain's CDR3 is CSARRQGSSASPLHF. The CDR3, as DNA: TGCAGTGCTCGCCGACAGGGGAGTTCTGCCTCACCCCTCCACTTT.

The sample holds many counts of this clonotype. One end of the junction varies from germline; a read error may be responsible. The chain combines TRBV5-1 with TRBJ2-5; tentative D call: TRBD1 (5 bases). This CDR3 contains 14 residues. CDR1 is SGHRS, CDR2 YFSETQ, per germline. DNA of the CDR3: TGCGCCAGCAGCTTGGGGTCAGGGCAAGACACCCAGTACTTC. Translation: CASSLGSGQDTQYF.

The sample holds many counts of this clonotype. V and J are TRBV29-1 and TRBJ2-7; D perhaps matches TRBD2 (5 bases). The CDR3 length is 15 residues. V was trimmed by 5 bases and J by 5 bases, leaving 22 bases between them. In germline, CDR1 is SQVTM, CDR2 ANQGSEA. The CDR3 protein is CSVLVDRGSLHEQYF. As DNA, the CDR3 is TGCAGCGTTTTGGTCGACCGGGGTAGTTTACACGAGCAGTACTTC.

At least ten counts were recorded for this clonotype. The chain couples TRBV7-3 to TRBJ1-6; D gene uncertain. The CDR3 contains 13 residues. From germline, CDR1 is SGHTA and CDR2 FQGTGA. Between the trimmed V and J ends, which lost 4 bases and 7 bases, there was a span of 8 bases. The CDR3 DNA follows: TGTGCCAGCAGCTCAAGGTGGAATTCACCCCTCCACTTT. Amino acids: CASSSRWNSPLHF. Filled out from reference TRBV7-3 and TRBJ1-6, the complete variable domain reads GAGVSQTPSNKVTEKGKYVELRCDPISGHTALYWYRQSLGQGPEFLIYFQGTGAADDSGLPNDRFFAVRPEGSVSTLKIQRTERGDSAVYLCASSSRWNSPLHFGNGTRLTVT.

The CDR3 loop reads CASSEAGGQGLYGYTF. Here the CDR3 DNA reads TGTGCCAGCAGTGAAGCTGGGGGACAGGGGCTCTATGGCTACACCTTC. The rearrangement links TRBV2 to TRBJ1-2, with TRBD1 matching over 10 bases. The germline CDR1 and CDR2 sequences are SNHLY and FYNNEI. The CDR3 covers 16 residues. Trimming took 0 bases from V and 4 from J; bases not matched to a gene: 5.

Many counts were recorded for this clonotype. V gene TRBV29-1 combines with J gene TRBJ2-1; 10 bases are a match to TRBD1. This CDR3 has 16 amino acids. J gave up 6 bases and V 4 bases, and 12 bases lay outside the gene matches. CDR1 is SQVTM, CDR2 ANQGSEA, per germline. The DNA of the CDR3 is TGCAGCGTTGTGGGGGAAGGGACAGGGGTTTTCAATGAGCAGTTCTTC. Translating it yields CSVVGEGTGVFNEQFF.

The chain couples TRBV6-6 to TRBJ1-1; D unresolved. Per germline, CDR1 MNHNY and CDR2 SVGAGI (reference sequence). The CDR3 length is 10 residues. V shed 5 bases and J shed 5 bases, with 3 bases lying between them. The CDR3 region has the DNA TGTGCCAGCAGTCCAACTGAAGCTTTCTTT. Protein: CASSPTEAFF.

This clonotype was recorded many times. The rearrangement joins TRBV5-6 to TRBJ1-5; tentatively, D is TRBD1 (5 bases). Germline values: CDR1 SGHDT, CDR2 YYEEEE. The CDR3 length is 17 residues. The V end lost 0 bases, the J end lost 7 bases, and 20 bases lay between the germline ends. CDR3: CASSLAGQGRGGQPQHF. The CDR3 DNA reads TGTGCCAGCAGCTTGGCCGGTCAGGGCCGGGGAGGACAGCCCCAGCATTTT.

Concerning this clonotype: With a much larger clone just one base away, this may be a read error. The chain uses TRBV10-3 and TRBJ1-3, with D maybe TRBD1 (6 bases). CDR3 length: 15 residues. Germline lookup yields CDR1 ENHRY and CDR2 SYGVKD. The CDR3 DNA is TGTGCCATCAGTGAAGGGGGTAACTCTGGAAGCACCATGTATTTT. Translation: CAISEGGNSGSTMYF.

This clonotype was counted ten times or more. The V and J genes are TRBV6-5 and TRBJ1-2, with D tentatively TRBD1 (6 bases). CDR3 length equals 16 residues. Germline V gene data show CDR1 as MNHEY and CDR2 as SVGAGI. The V gene lost 6 bases and the J gene lost 0 bases, with 17 bases spanning the gap. The CDR3 DNA follows: TGTGCCAGCAGCCCCTCAGGGGCTACTTCTAACTATGGCTACACCTTC. Its translation is CASSPSGATSNYGYTF.

At least ten counts were recorded for this clonotype. This chain links TRBV12-3 or TRBV12-4 with TRBJ1-2; D call uncertain. The CDR3 loop spans 12 amino acids. With 6 bases removed from V and 1 base from J, the gap between germline ends came to 6 bases. The chain's CDR3 is CASSRNNYGYTF. Here the CDR3 DNA reads TGTGCCAGCAGCCGGAATAACTATGGCTACACCTTC.

This clonotype was observed many times. The CDR3: CASLRDEKLFF. The CDR3 DNA follows: TGTGCCAGCCTTCGAGATGAAAAACTGTTTTTT. The V and J genes are TRBV6-6 and TRBJ1-4; D is uncertain. The V gene's germline CDR1 is MNHNY and CDR2 SVGAGI (reference sequence). V was cut by 8 bases and J by 6 bases, with 7 bases left in between. The CDR3 extends over 11 amino acids.

This clonotype was counted ten times or more. The chain links TRBV5-1 to TRBJ1-4; tentative D call: TRBD1 (5 bases). In germline, CDR1 is SGHRS, CDR2 YFSETQ. The CDR3 runs to 15 residues. V gave up 4 bases and J gave up 4 bases, with 14 bases separating them. The CDR3 region has the DNA TGCGCCAGCAGCAGACAGCACTCAGTTAATGAAAAACTGTTTTTT. This codes for CASSRQHSVNEKLFF.

As regards this clonotype: A much more abundant neighbour one base away suggests this may be a read error. The V call is TRBV9, the J call TRBJ2-2; either TRBD1 or TRBD2 may fit D (6 bases each). The CDR3 totals 14 residues. CDR1 is SGDLS and CDR2 is YYNGEE in the germline V gene. Written as DNA, the CDR3 is TGTGCCAGCAGGGTGGGGGGCCCCAACACTGAAGCTTCCTTT. It encodes CASRVGGPNTEASF.